Each of the 20 T cell receptor beta chains below was sequenced from the same sample in a study of T-cell reconstitution after alpha-beta-depleted transplantation in children listed by TCRdb under 2016. Libraries were built with PCR. Sequencing used an Illumina HiSeq 2500. TCR libraries were prepared with molecular barcoding, using unique molecular identifiers to normalize TCRbeta repertoire quantification. TCRdb trimmed the raw reads at Q25, called clones with MiXCR and kept productive beta chains. CDR3 protein duplicates are merged, each entry listing the most common genes and DNA. This sample holds 450,000 to 700,000 distinct CDR3 sequences; 25% to 30% were observed only once. Around a third of the sample is held by the ten biggest clonotypes. What the treatment or condition label conveys for this sample: allogeneic hematopoietic cell transplantation with graft depleted of TCRalphabeta T cells and CD19 B cells.

Sequencing used PBMCs, obtained before TCRalphabeta/CD19-depleted stem cell transplant. The receptors were sampled from a boy in the first two years of life with Wiskott-Aldrich syndrome, due to receive a stem cell transplant.

The chain combines TRBV25-1 with TRBJ2-3; D not certain. Germline V lookup: CDR1 MGHDK, CDR2 SYGVNS. The CDR3 sequence is 16 residues long. Trimming took off 5 bases at V and 6 bases at J, with 21 bases between the two ends. The CDR3 DNA reads as TGTGCCAGCAGTCCCCGCGGCGGCGAGCGCCGCGATACGCAGTATTTT. Encoded protein: CASSPRGGERRDTQYF.

The V gene is TRBV4-2, the J gene TRBJ1-2, with D possibly being TRBD1 (5 bases). Germline assignment: CDR1 LGHNA and CDR2 YNFKEQ. This CDR3 region has 12 residues. V lost 7 bases to trimming and J lost 6 bases, with 12 bases between them. CDR3 region: CASTRRGDGYTF. The CDR3 DNA reads as TGTGCCAGCACCCGACGGGGGGATGGCTACACCTTC.

CDR3 nucleotides: TGTGCCAGCAGCTTAGGTAGCGGGAGGCTGCAGTACTTC. It yields the protein CASSLGSGRLQYF. The chain joins TRBV5-6 to TRBJ2-7, with 10 bases that match TRBD2. Trimming removed 2 bases from V and 9 bases from J; junction bases left unmatched: 5. This CDR3 has 13 amino acids. Per the germline V gene, CDR1 is SGHDT and CDR2 is YYEEEE. The whole variable domain, filled in from reference TRBV5-6 and TRBJ2-7, reads DAGVTQSPTHLIKTRGQQVTLRCSPKSGHDTVSWYQQALGQGPQFIFQYYEEEERQRGNFPDRFSGHQFPNYSSELNVNALLLGDSALYLCASSLGSGRLQYFGPGTRLTVT.

This clonotype was seen more than once but under ten times. CDR3: CSGLKETQYF. CDR3 bases: TGCAGCGGACTAAAAGAGACCCAGTACTTC. The rearrangement uses TRBV29-1 and TRBJ2-5, with D tentatively TRBD2 (5 bases). The CDR3 has 10 residues. With 7 bases removed from V and 3 bases from J, the gap between germline ends came to 6 bases. Looked up from germline, CDR1 is SQVTM and CDR2 is ANQGSEA.

The V gene is TRBV25-1, the J gene TRBJ2-5; TRBD1 agrees at 10 bases. Germline lookup yields CDR1 MGHDK and CDR2 SYGVNS. The CDR3 consists of 15 residues. J lost 5 bases, V lost 2 bases, and 5 bases had no gene match. The CDR3 DNA sequence: TGTGCCAGCAGTGAAGTGACAGGGGGCAGGGAGACCCAGTACTTC. Its protein is CASSEVTGGRETQYF. Filled out from reference TRBV25-1 and TRBJ2-5, the complete variable domain reads EADIYQTPRYLVIGTGKKITLECSQTMGHDKMYWYQQDPGMELHLIHYSYGVNSTEKGDLSSESTVSRIRTEHFPLTLESARPSHTSQYLCASSEVTGGRETQYFGPGTRLLVL.

V is TRBV10-3 and J is TRBJ2-7; 10 bases match TRBD2. CDR3 size: 17 residues. Unmatched junction bases numbered 8, after V lost 3 bases and J lost 0 bases. Looked up from germline, CDR1 is ENHRY and CDR2 is SYGVKD. The CDR3 nucleotides are TGTGCCATCAGTGATCGGCCTAGCGGGAGACTCTCCTACGAGCAGTACTTC. Amino acid sequence: CAISDRPSGRLSYEQYF.

This clonotype was recorded a few times. The V call is TRBV10-3, the J call TRBJ2-5; 9 bases are shared with TRBD1. CDR3 size: 15 residues. Looked up from germline, CDR1 is ENHRY and CDR2 is SYGVKD. V dropped 0 bases and J dropped 2; count of bases not matched to a gene: 1. CDR3 residues: CAISESGQGQETQYF. The CDR3 nucleotides read TGTGCCATCAGTGAGTCGGGACAGGGTCAAGAGACCCAGTACTTC.

This CDR3 reads CASGLDLDTEAFF. The CDR3 DNA follows: TGTGCTAGTGGTTTGGACCTGGACACTGAAGCTTTCTTT. The chain joins TRBV12-5 to TRBJ1-1; D not certain. Trimming removed 1 base from V and 3 bases from J, with 6 bases in between. CDR1 LGHNT and CDR2 FRNRAP come from the germline V gene. The CDR3 contains 13 residues.

This rearrangement joins TRBV6-5 to TRBJ2-5, with D possibly matching TRBD1 (7 bases). Germline loops: CDR1 MNHEY, CDR2 SVGAGI. Trimming shortened V by 2 bases and J by 2 bases, and 15 bases separated the two germline ends. The CDR3 extends over 16 amino acids. The CDR3 is CASSYLRAGGQETQYF. CDR3 bases: TGTGCCAGCAGTTACCTCCGGGCAGGGGGGCAAGAGACCCAGTACTTC.

This clonotype has only a few counts. This chain links TRBV4-2 with TRBJ2-3; TRBD2 aligns across 7 bases. Per germline, CDR1 LGHNA and CDR2 YNFKEQ. V dropped 1 base and J dropped 0; count of bases not matched to a gene: 7. The CDR3 runs 17 residues. The CDR3 is CASSQGPTSESTDTQYF. Here the CDR3 DNA reads TGTGCCAGCAGCCAAGGCCCCACTAGCGAAAGCACAGATACGCAGTATTTT.

The CDR3 DNA is TGCGCCAGCAGCTTGAGGGACAATAACTACGAGCAGTACTTC. This translates into CASSLRDNNYEQYF. The chain links TRBV5-1 to TRBJ2-7, with D tentatively TRBD1 (6 bases). The germline CDR1 and CDR2 sequences are SGHRS and YFSETQ. The CDR3 spans 14 residues. Trimming took 1 base from V and 3 from J, leaving 11 bases between them.

The rearrangement joins TRBV5-1 to TRBJ2-2, with 7 bases identical to TRBD2. Germline loops: CDR1 SGHRS, CDR2 YFSETQ. V trimming: 0 bases; J trimming: 2 bases; junction bases outside the gene matches: 10. The CDR3 extends over 18 amino acids. CDR3 amino acids: CASSLAGGGRINTGELFF. The CDR3 coding sequence is TGCGCCAGCAGCTTGGCTGGCGGGGGTCGGATAAACACCGGGGAGCTGTTTTTT.

The V gene is TRBV5-1, the J gene TRBJ2-5; weak D call: TRBD2 (6 bases). Trimming cost V 1 base and J 2 bases, with 12 bases left between them. The CDR3 runs 15 residues. Germline V CDR1 and CDR2: SGHRS, YFSETQ. The CDR3 DNA reads TGCGCCAGCAGCTTGAGCGGTGGGGGGCAAGAGACCCAGTACTTC. Encoded protein: CASSLSGGGQETQYF. Based on the CDR3 plus reference TRBV5-1 and TRBJ2-5, the full variable domain is KAGVTQTPRYLIKTRGQQVTLSCSPISGHRSVSWYQQTPGQGLQFLFEYFSETQRNKGNFPGRFSGRQFSNSRSEMNVSTLELGDSALYLCASSLSGGGQETQYFGPGTRLLVL.

The chain employs TRBV29-1 and TRBJ1-2, with a weak D call TRBD1 (6 bases). V was cut by 3 bases and J by 8 bases, with 13 bases left in between. Germline CDR1 and CDR2: SQVTM and ANQGSEA. The CDR3 is 12 amino acids. CDR3 sequence (DNA): TGCAGCGTTGATCGGGGGCCCTTCGGCTACACCTTC. It specifies CSVDRGPFGYTF.

This chain uses TRBV5-1 with TRBJ2-3, with 7 bases lining up with TRBD1. CDR1 is SGHRS and CDR2 is YFSETQ in the germline V gene. V shed 1 base and J 6 bases; nucleotides not matched to a gene: 11. This CDR3 has 16 amino acids. This chain's CDR3 is CASSLWAEGGSDTQYF. The CDR3 DNA follows: TGCGCCAGCAGCTTGTGGGCCGAAGGGGGCTCGGATACGCAGTATTTT.

This clonotype was counted only a few times. The chain employs TRBV5-1 and TRBJ2-3, with D perhaps matching TRBD1 (5 bases). In germline, CDR1 is SGHRS, CDR2 YFSETQ. V shed 5 bases and J shed 5 bases, with 15 bases lying between them. The CDR3 has 14 amino acids. The CDR3: CASRRWQGVDTQYF. The CDR3 nucleotides read TGCGCCAGCAGACGGTGGCAGGGCGTAGATACGCAGTATTTT.

This clonotype was picked up a small number of times. The chain combines TRBV20-1 with TRBJ2-2; possible D gene TRBD1, 5 bases. Germline CDR1 is DFQATT and CDR2 is SNEGSKA (reference sequence). V lost 1 base and J lost 1, with 13 bases in between. This CDR3 spans 16 amino acids. For the CDR3, the DNA is TGCAGTGCTAGAGCCGTGACGACAGAGAACACCGGGGAGCTGTTTTTT. Amino acid sequence: CSARAVTTENTGELFF.

This clonotype occurred a few times. The chain links TRBV5-4 to TRBJ2-1, with a tentative D call TRBD1 (6 bases). Trimming removed 5 bases from V and 5 bases from J, with 17 bases in between. Germline CDR1 SGHNT, CDR2 YYREEE (reference sequence). The CDR3 is 15 amino acids. CDR3: CASSMPGVSNNEQFF. The CDR3, as DNA: TGTGCCAGCAGTATGCCAGGGGTATCAAACAATGAGCAGTTCTTC.

This chain uses TRBV3-1 with TRBJ1-2; tentative D call: TRBD1 (5 bases). Germline CDR1 is LGHDT and CDR2 is YNNKEL (reference sequence). V lost 0 bases, J lost 7 bases, and 9 bases lay in between. This CDR3 has 13 amino acids. The CDR3 DNA sequence: TGTGCCAGCAGCCAAGATCATGGGGCTGGCTACACCTTC. Residues: CASSQDHGAGYTF.

The chain has TRBV18 and TRBJ2-2; TRBD2 aligns across 8 bases. This CDR3 is 15 amino acids long. Germline V CDR1 and CDR2: KGHSH, LQKENI. Trimming took 5 bases from V and 5 from J; bases not matched to a gene: 7. In nucleotides, the CDR3 is TGTGCCAGCTCATGGAGCGGGAGATGGACCGGGGAGCTGTTTTTT. Translated, it gives CASSWSGRWTGELFF. Combining the CDR3 with reference TRBV18 and TRBJ2-2 gives the whole variable domain NAGVMQNPRHLVRRRGQEARLRCSPMKGHSHVYWYRQLPEEGLKFMVYLQKENIIDESGMPKERFSAEFPKEGPSILRIQQVVRGDSAAYFCASSWSGRWTGELFFGEGSRLTVL.